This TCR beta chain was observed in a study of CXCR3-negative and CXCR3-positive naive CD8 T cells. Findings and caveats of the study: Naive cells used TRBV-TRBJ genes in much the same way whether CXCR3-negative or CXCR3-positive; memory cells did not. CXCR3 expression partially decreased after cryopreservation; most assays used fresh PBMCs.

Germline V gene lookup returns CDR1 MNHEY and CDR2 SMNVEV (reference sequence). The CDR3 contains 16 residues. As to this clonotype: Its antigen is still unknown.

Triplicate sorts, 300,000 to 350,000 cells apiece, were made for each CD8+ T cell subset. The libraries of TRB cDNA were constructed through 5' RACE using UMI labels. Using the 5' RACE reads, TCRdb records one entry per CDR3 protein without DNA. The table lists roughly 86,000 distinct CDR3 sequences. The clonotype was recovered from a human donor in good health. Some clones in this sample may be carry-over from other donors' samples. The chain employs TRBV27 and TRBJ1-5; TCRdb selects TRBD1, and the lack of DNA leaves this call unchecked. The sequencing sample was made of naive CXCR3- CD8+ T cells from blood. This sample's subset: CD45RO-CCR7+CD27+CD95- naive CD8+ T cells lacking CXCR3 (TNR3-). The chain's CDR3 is CASSPITGGRNQPQHF.